The T cell receptor beta chain described here comes from a study of T cells in Graves' hyperthyroidism and ophthalmopathy. Study context: The blood sample was taken at first diagnosis, before treatment began. Study-wide points: By a 13 V-J model, ophthalmopathy was set apart from stable hyperthyroidism. In validation, the model predicted ophthalmopathy. These predictions came a median about 6.8 months before onset.

As regards this clonotype: Its antigen is unidentified.

The source material, RNA transcripts, was used to amplify TCR beta CDR3 regions. The HTBI primer set was used in a first-round RT-PCR of the TCR CDR3. TCRdb independently ran MiXCR on the multiplex PCR reads; one entry per CDR3 protein. Of about 740,000 distinct CDR3 sequences listed, around 13% were seen once; the top ten hold roughly 10%. Orbital computed tomography, thyroid ultrasound, serum thyroxine and TRAb, and clinical symptoms together informed the diagnoses. From germline, CDR1 is GTSNPN and CDR2 SVGIG (reference sequence). The CDR3 sequence is 14 residues long. V gave up 0 bases and J gave up 7 bases; unmatched junction bases: 5.

This TCR was sampled from a woman between 18 and 29 years old with Graves' hyperthyroidism. This rearrangement joins TRBV30 to TRBJ2-5; 10 bases are a match to TRBD2. What was sequenced was blood. The CDR3 loop is CAWSVASGSGTQYF. CDR3 coding DNA: TGTGCCTGGAGTGTGGCTAGCGGGAGTGGGACCCAGTACTTC. Supplemented by reference TRBV30 and TRBJ2-5, the full variable domain reads SQTIHQWPATLVQPVGSPLSLECTVEGTSNPNLYWYRQAAGRGLQLLFYSVGIGQISSEVPQNLSASRPQDRQFILSSKKLLLSDSGFYLCAWSVASGSGTQYFGPGTRLLVL.